This is a list of T cell receptor beta chains from one sample in a study of shared clonotypes between healthy human individuals. Sequencing used immunoSEQ multiplex PCR; TCRdb keeps in-frame clones, though not all of them. This sample has about 980,000 clones, with 76% found just once. What was sequenced was memory CD4+ T cells sorted from blood. The receptors were gathered from a man aged 18 to 29 in good health. The conserved cysteine and the conserved F or W are not part of the CDR3 here.

V gene,J gene,CDR3 protein
TRBV7-2,TRBJ2-1,ASSLRRREGYTYNEQF
TRBV4-1,TRBJ1-1,ASSQAPTVNTEAF
TRBV30,TRBJ2-1,AGSTSGGNEQF
TRBV5-1,TRBJ1-1,ASTPGQPNTEAF
TRBV6-5,TRBJ2-7,ASCRSGTGGREQY
TRBV10-3,TRBJ1-6,AISKDSYNSPLH
TRBV4-2,TRBJ1-2,ASSQDTSAYGYT
TRBV5-1,TRBJ2-7,ASSIRTGGYEQY
TRBV9,TRBJ2-2,ASSGRGNTGELF
TRBV6-1,TRBJ2-7,ASSVGDKYEQY
TRBV6-1,TRBJ1-5,ASSAGQAFGQPQH
TRBV5-1,TRBJ1-2,ASSWKTGDNYGYT
TRBV4-1,TRBJ1-3,ASSHGTANSGNTIY
TRBV6-6,TRBJ1-1,ASNHRTGELEAF
TRBV13,TRBJ2-5,ASSLRMPVKETQY
TRBV2,TRBJ1-5,ASIRDRNQPQH
TRBV18,TRBJ1-1,ASSPGTGQTEAF
TRBV30,TRBJ2-4,AWKRGSKNIQY
TRBV18,TRBJ2-3,ASSPPSSPDTQY
TRBV7-9,TRBJ2-1,ASSQNNEQF
TRBV9,TRBJ2-2,ASSVGHSNTGELF
TRBV5-4,TRBJ1-1,ASSRPDRGAEAF
TRBV4-1,TRBJ2-3,ASSQERGRSTDTQY
TRBV27,TRBJ1-1,ASSLKRNTEAF
TRBV14,TRBJ2-1,ASSQELLALWDNEQF
TRBV30,TRBJ2-7,AWSVPPAGEQY
TRBV6-6,TRBJ2-1,ASGATDSSSYNEQF
TRBV30,TRBJ2-1,AWSMTSGRARGVTEQF
TRBV19,TRBJ2-7,ASSIDRDSSEQY
TRBV29-1,TRBJ2-3,SHGAGGPTDTQY
TRBV5-1,TRBJ1-1,ASSLEWGNTEAF
TRBV28,TRBJ2-3,ASAEPPRDTQY
TRBV4-1,TRBJ2-7,ASSQWSGSGRVSEQY
TRBV5-4,TRBJ2-2,ASQVGGGNTGELF
TRBV4-1,TRBJ1-2,ASSQEMWAPYGYT
TRBV27,TRBJ2-3,ASRDSSTDTQY
TRBV7-9,TRBJ1-4,ASSSAGTGAEKLF
TRBV5-1,TRBJ1-2,ASSLDDYGYT
TRBV5-5,TRBJ1-1,ASSMTGNTEAF
TRBV4-1,TRBJ1-1,ASSQDRGGSGQRSDREAF
TRBV9,TRBJ2-2,ASSVAVGWAGELF
TRBV7-8,TRBJ2-5,ASSAPSSKETQY
TRBV27,TRBJ2-7,ASSPGGSYEQY
TRBV7-9,TRBJ1-2,ASSSGQGELDGYT
TRBV6-1,TRBJ1-2,ASSEGIGYRGYT
TRBV6-6,TRBJ1-6,ASSYSTSYSPLH
TRBV15,TRBJ2-6,ATSRDSARANVLT
TRBV5-4,TRBJ2-7,ASSPTGVAYEQY
TRBV7-9,TRBJ1-2,ASSLEGGRGYT
TRBV20-1,TRBJ2-7,SARGGQVLG
TRBV19,TRBJ2-2,ASRAGGDTGELF
TRBV6-6,TRBJ1-1,ASTLRGRAEAF
TRBV2,TRBJ2-7,ASGRESYEQY
TRBV5-8,TRBJ2-7,ASSFDTSYEQY
TRBV20-1,TRBJ2-2,SAFGGELF
TRBV5-1,TRBJ1-6,ASAPGAEGGSPLH